This T cell receptor beta chain was documented in a study of blood T cell repertoires in COVID-19. Looking at the study overall: The United States, Italy and Spain provided the acute and convalescent COVID-19 samples.

Two negative PCRs, clearance, or symptom resolution were required of recovered Cohort 3 donors. The CDR3 extends over 14 amino acids. CDR1 is KGHSH, CDR2 LQKENI, per germline. Trimming stripped 3 bases from V and 9 bases from J, with 15 bases between. Per the original methods: Reference gene primer amplification gave estimated nucleated cell counts. The table came from immunoSEQ multiplex PCR; TCRdb's copy has only in-frame clones and leaves some out. From that table come the V and J calls and clone size; the DNA was used to work out D and trimming. The sample carries some 300,000 clones, over 85% recorded once.

Sequencing input: PBMCs or T cells enriched from blood (not recorded which). The receptor's source is a woman aged 30 to 39 who had recovered from COVID-19. The gene calls are TRBV18 and TRBJ1-5, with D perhaps TRBD1 (6 bases). The CDR3 sequence: CASSPGQRELPQHF. CDR3 nucleotides: TGTGCCAGCTCACCTGGACAGCGTGAGCTGCCCCAGCATTTT.